This TCR beta chain emerged from a study of blood T cell repertoires in COVID-19. Study-wide context: Some COVID-19 samples were acute and others convalescent; all came from the United States, Italy and Spain.

Clones were sequenced by immunoSEQ multiplex PCR, and TCRdb holds only the in-frame ones, with some missing. The sample records under 300,000 clones, 80% to 90% being singletons. CDR1 is LNHDA, CDR2 SQIVND, per germline (reference sequence). This CDR3 is 16 amino acids long. Trimming stripped 3 bases from V and 5 bases from J, with 17 bases between. The table lists this clone with a few counts. The TCR was taken from a woman in her forties or fifties who had recovered from COVID-19. V gene TRBV19 combines with J gene TRBJ2-1; D uncertain. Sequencing was carried out using peripheral blood. CDR3 region: CASSIKSAPRNNEQFF. CDR3 nucleotides: TGTGCCAGTAGTATTAAGAGTGCTCCGAGAAACAATGAGCAGTTCTTC. Using reference TRBV19 and TRBJ2-1 for the parts outside the CDR3, the full variable domain is DGGITQSPKYLFRKEGQNVTLSCEQNLNHDAMYWYRQDPGQGLRLIYYSQIVNDFQKGDIAEGYSVSREKKESFPLTVTSAQKNPTAFYLCASSIKSAPRNNEQFFGPGTRLTVL.